This T cell receptor (beta chain) was captured by sequencing in a study of OX40 agonist ivuxolimab in advanced cancers. Study-wide background: The diagnoses of dose-escalation patients were hepatocellular carcinoma, melanoma, renal cell or head and neck cancer. Checkpoint inhibitors had been given previously to over 30% of patients.

Method: immunoSEQ multiplex PCR; TCRdb's copy keeps in-frame clones and lacks some. Among under 50,000 clones listed, about 79% were seen once. A note on this clone: Its antigen remains unidentified.

CDR1 is SGHDT and CDR2 is YYEEEE in the germline V gene. Between the trimmed V and J ends, which lost 2 bases and 8 bases, there was a span of 17 bases. The CDR3 extends over 15 amino acids. Overall study findings and caveats: Averaged across samples, CD8+ T cells carried more expanded clones than CD4+ did.

This chain links TRBV5-6 with TRBJ1-3; no clear D. Sequenced here: CD4+ or CD8+ T cells sorted from blood, sampled in a trial of the OX40 agonist ivuxolimab. This receptor was obtained from an adult with an advanced solid tumor such as melanoma, head and neck, liver or kidney cancer. CDR3 loop: CASSFPRGIADTIYF. CDR3 nucleotides: TGTGCCAGCAGCTTCCCTCGGGGTATCGCGGACACCATATATTTT.